This T cell receptor (beta chain) was retrieved from a study of graft-versus-host responses after intestinal transplantation. Whole-study context: Among the recipients, transplants were multivisceral, liver-intestinal, or isolated intestinal. The recipients all started with anti-thymocyte globulin induction and then took tacrolimus and steroids for around three years. The study's findings and limits: The study associated peak circulating GvH clone levels with early post-transplant HvG declines. Investigators detected GvH clones in recipient marrow, with some emerging earlier in ileum or blood.

Clones were read by immunoSEQ multiplex PCR, and TCRdb kept only the in-frame ones, dropping some. The data show some 25,000 clones, approximately 93% seen once. In the case of this clone: The antigen is unknown.

The germline CDR1 and CDR2 sequences are MNHEY and SVGAGI. The CDR3 is made up of 16 amino acids. With 2 bases removed from V and 8 bases from J, the gap between germline ends came to 21 bases. This material consisted of PBMCs, taken 18 days after transplant. The TCR originated in a human patient who received an intestinal transplant, so some T cells may come from the graft donor. The V call is TRBV6-5, the J call TRBJ1-2; a possible D gene is TRBD1 (6 bases). The CDR3 reads CASSYLAGDKRLGYTF. The CDR3, as DNA: TGTGCCAGCAGTTACCTTGCGGGGGACAAAAGGTTGGGCTACACCTTC.